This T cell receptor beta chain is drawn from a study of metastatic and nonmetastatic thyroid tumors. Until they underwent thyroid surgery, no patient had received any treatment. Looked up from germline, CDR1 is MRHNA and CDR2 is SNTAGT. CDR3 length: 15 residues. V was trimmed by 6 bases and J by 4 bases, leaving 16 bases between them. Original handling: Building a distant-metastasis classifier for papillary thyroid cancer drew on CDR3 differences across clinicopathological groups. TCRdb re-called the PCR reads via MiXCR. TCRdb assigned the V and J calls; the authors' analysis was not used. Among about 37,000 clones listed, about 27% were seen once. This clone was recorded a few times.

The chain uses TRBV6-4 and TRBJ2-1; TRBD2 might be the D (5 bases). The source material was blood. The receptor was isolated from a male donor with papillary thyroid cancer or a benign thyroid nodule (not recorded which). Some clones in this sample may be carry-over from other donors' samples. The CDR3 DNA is TGTGCCAGCAGCCAAACGGCGGGTGAATACAATGAGCAGTTCTTC. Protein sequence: CASSQTAGEYNEQFF.